The 27 T cell receptor beta chains presented below share a single source sample, sequenced in a study of blood T cell repertoires in COVID-19. Assay used: immunoSEQ multiplex PCR; TCRdb lists only in-frame clones, some missing. The sample lists about 97,000 clones; around 85% were seen once. Sample: peripheral blood. The receptors were gathered from a woman aged 70-85 years with active or convalescent COVID-19.

The V call is TRBV2, the J call TRBJ1-1; 7 bases fit TRBD1. Germline CDR1 reads SNHLY; CDR2 reads FYNNEI. The CDR3 runs to 13 residues. Trimming at V came to 5 bases and at J to 7 bases, leaving 7 bases not matched to a gene. This CDR3 is CASSHRGPGEAFF. CDR3 DNA: TGTGCCAGCAGTCACAGGGGCCCCGGTGAAGCTTTCTTT.

The chain employs TRBV5-1 and TRBJ2-7, with 9 bases aligning to TRBD1. Germline lookup yields CDR1 SGHRS and CDR2 YFSETQ. CDR3 size: 14 residues. V gave up 0 bases and J gave up 6 bases; unmatched junction bases: 4. The CDR3 protein is CASSLGDRDSEQYF. As DNA, the CDR3 is TGCGCCAGCAGCTTGGGGGACAGGGACAGCGAGCAGTACTTC. Supplemented by reference TRBV5-1 and TRBJ2-7, the full variable domain reads KAGVTQTPRYLIKTRGQQVTLSCSPISGHRSVSWYQQTPGQGLQFLFEYFSETQRNKGNFPGRFSGRQFSNSRSEMNVSTLELGDSALYLCASSLGDRDSEQYFGPGTRLTVT.

The V and J genes are TRBV5-1 and TRBJ2-1, with TRBD2 identical over 14 bases. V was pared by 4 bases and J by 8 bases, with 5 bases of the junction left unmatched. The germline V gene has CDR1 SGHRS and CDR2 YFSETQ. The CDR3 spans 15 residues. The CDR3 loop is CASSPGLAGADEQFF. The CDR3 DNA is TGCGCCAGCAGCCCGGGACTAGCGGGAGCAGATGAGCAGTTCTTC.

The chain joins TRBV9 to TRBJ2-3; unclear D gene. The germline V and J ends were trimmed by 1 base and 1 base, with 7 bases remaining between them. Germline-derived CDR1 and CDR2 are SGDLS and YYNGEE. The CDR3 sequence is 14 residues long. This CDR3 reads CASSVLERTDTQYF. The DNA of the CDR3 is TGTGCCAGCAGCGTACTAGAGCGCACAGATACGCAGTATTTT.

The V and J genes are TRBV13 and TRBJ2-3; TRBD2 aligns across 12 bases. The germline gives CDR1 PRHDT, CDR2 FYEKMQ (reference sequence). This CDR3 comprises 16 residues. V was pared by 4 bases and J by 1 base, with 3 bases of the junction left unmatched. This chain's CDR3 is CASSSTSGRRTDTQYF. CDR3 bases: TGTGCCAGCAGCTCCACTAGCGGGAGGCGCACAGATACGCAGTATTTT. The whole variable domain, filled in from reference TRBV13 and TRBJ2-3, reads AAGVIQSPRHLIKEKRETATLKCYPIPRHDTVYWYQQGPGQDPQFLISFYEKMQSDKGSIPDRFSAQQFSDYHSELNMSSLELGDSALYFCASSSTSGRRTDTQYFGPGTRLTVL.

This chain joins TRBV28 and TRBJ2-3; 16 bases map to TRBD2. The CDR3 consists of 16 residues. The V gene's germline CDR1 is MDHEN and CDR2 SYDVKM. V shed 3 bases and J 8 bases; nucleotides not matched to a gene: 5. The CDR3 sequence: CASSLGTSGGAVTQYF. For the CDR3, the DNA is TGTGCCAGCAGTTTGGGGACTAGCGGGGGGGCCGTTACGCAGTATTTT. Full variable domain (missing parts from reference TRBV28 and TRBJ2-3): DVKVTQSSRYLVKRTGEKVFLECVQDMDHENMFWYRQDPGLGLRLIYFSYDVKMKEKGDIPEGYSVSREKKERFSLILESASTNQTSMYLCASSLGTSGGAVTQYFGPGTRLTVL.

This sequence joins TRBV4-3 and TRBJ2-6; D is unclear. The CDR3 runs to 16 residues. Germline-derived CDR1 and CDR2 are LGHNA and YSLEER. V lost 0 bases and J 0 bases, leaving 6 bases between the germline ends. CDR3 nucleotide sequence: TGCGCCAGCAGCCAAGACCAGTCCTCTGGGGCCAACGTCCTGACTTTC. As protein: CASSQDQSSGANVLTF.

The chain recombines TRBV28 with TRBJ1-2, with 8 nucleotides matching TRBD1. Trimming cost V 4 bases and J 2 bases; bases outside gene matches: 12. The CDR3 is made up of 17 amino acids. CDR1 MDHEN and CDR2 SYDVKM come from the germline V gene. In DNA, the CDR3 is TGTGCCAGCAGTTATGAGACAGGGGTTAATGCGAACTATGGCTACACCTTC. Translation: CASSYETGVNANYGYTF.

V is TRBV27 and J is TRBJ2-7; TRBD1 is a possible D gene (6 bases). Looked up from germline, CDR1 is MNHEY and CDR2 is SMNVEV (reference sequence). This CDR3 has 14 amino acids. Trimming removed 3 bases at V and 3 bases at J, with 12 bases between. The CDR3 region has the DNA TGTGCCAGCAGTTTCAGGGGAGATAGCTACGAGCAGTACTTC. Protein sequence: CASSFRGDSYEQYF.

The genes are TRBV19 and TRBJ2-4; 11 nucleotides match TRBD2. There are 15 residues in the CDR3. The junction had 4 bases not matched to a gene; V was cut back by 5 bases and J by 4 bases. From germline, CDR1 is LNHDA and CDR2 SQIVND (reference sequence). This CDR3 reads CASSLRTSGKNIQYF. CDR3 nucleotide sequence: TGTGCCAGTAGTTTAAGGACTAGCGGGAAAAACATTCAGTACTTC.

Written as DNA, the CDR3 is TGTGCCAGCAGTCGCCCCGTGGTAGCGGGGGCCACAGATACGCAGTATTTT. This translates into CASSRPVVAGATDTQYF. V and J are TRBV6-2 or TRBV6-3 and TRBJ2-3, with 9 bases fitting TRBD2. J gave up 2 bases and V 5 bases, and 11 bases lay outside the gene matches. The germline V gene encodes CDR1 MNHEY and CDR2 SVGEGT. This CDR3 region has 17 residues.

This rearrangement joins TRBV6-5 to TRBJ1-5; D is undetermined. Germline V gene sequence: CDR1 MNHEY, CDR2 SVGAGI. The V and J ends lost 6 bases and 5 bases respectively, with 11 bases between them. The CDR3 loop spans 13 amino acids. The CDR3 loop is CASRVSLDQPQHF. CDR3 DNA: TGTGCCAGCAGGGTCTCGTTAGATCAGCCCCAGCATTTT.

The rearrangement links TRBV28 to TRBJ2-3, with TRBD2 matching 7 bases. Germline CDR1 is MDHEN and CDR2 is SYDVKM. The CDR3 is 12 residues long. J lost 5 bases, V lost 6 bases, and 2 bases had no gene match. CDR3 sequence (DNA): TGTGCCAGCAGGGGGGGGGTAGATACGCAGTATTTT. Protein: CASRGGVDTQYF.

The V and J genes are TRBV28 and TRBJ1-2; tentatively, D is TRBD1 (6 bases). V was clipped by 5 bases and J by 5 bases, with 15 bases between them. Germline CDR1 reads MDHEN; CDR2 reads SYDVKM. The CDR3 runs to 14 residues. The CDR3: CASSLGTLLYGYTF. CDR3 coding DNA: TGTGCCAGCAGTCTCGGGACACTACTTTATGGCTACACCTTC.

The chain employs TRBV28 and TRBJ2-7; 9 bases align to TRBD2. The CDR3 has 14 residues. CDR1 is MDHEN and CDR2 is SYDVKM in the germline V gene. V trimming: 6 bases; J trimming: 7 bases; junction bases outside the gene matches: 10. The DNA for the CDR3 is TGTGCCAGCAGCACTAGCGGGCTGCTTTATGAGCAGTACTTC. Translated: CASSTSGLLYEQYF.

The CDR3 DNA reads TGTGCCAGCAGCTTGGCCATGGGCCACGAGCAGTACTTC. Protein sequence: CASSLAMGHEQYF. The chain links TRBV5-6 to TRBJ2-7; the D is unclear. This CDR3 is built from 13 residues. Trimming took 0 bases from V and 5 from J, leaving 9 bases between them. Germline V gives CDR1 SGHDT, CDR2 YYEEEE.

This chain uses TRBV24-1 with TRBJ2-3; 11 positions match TRBD2. V lost 3 bases to trimming and J lost 4 bases; unmatched junction nucleotides: 2. The germline gives CDR1 KGHDR, CDR2 SFDVKD. The CDR3 extends over 15 amino acids. The CDR3 spells CATSDSSGGADTQYF. The CDR3 region has the DNA TGTGCCACCAGTGATAGTAGCGGGGGGGCAGATACGCAGTATTTT.

This clone appeared once. The chain combines TRBV6-1 with TRBJ1-4; tentative D call: TRBD1 (5 bases). This CDR3 spans 18 amino acids. The V gene lost 4 bases and the J gene lost 0 bases, with 18 bases spanning the gap. Looked up from germline, CDR1 is MNHNS and CDR2 is SASEGT. The CDR3 spells CASSVTGVVGTTNEKLFF. CDR3 coding DNA: TGTGCCAGCAGTGTAACAGGAGTGGTTGGCACAACTAATGAAAAACTGTTTTTT.

The chain carries TRBV4-3 and TRBJ2-3; the D gene is possibly TRBD2 (5 bases). The germline CDR1 and CDR2 sequences are LGHNA and YSLEER. The V gene lost 0 bases and the J gene lost 6 bases, with 19 bases spanning the gap. There are 17 residues in the CDR3. In nucleotides, the CDR3 is TGCGCCAGCAGCCAAGATCGCCTAGCTGCGAGAAGGGATACGCAGTATTTT. It yields the protein CASSQDRLAARRDTQYF.

This rearrangement joins TRBV7-8 to TRBJ2-3, with 10 bases identical to TRBD2. The CDR3 is 15 amino acids. V lost 5 bases, J lost 3 bases, and 5 bases stayed unmatched. CDR1 is SGHVS, CDR2 FQNEAQ, per germline. CDR3 sequence reads: CASSRAGGRTDTQYF. The CDR3 DNA reads as TGTGCCAGCAGCCGAGCGGGGGGGCGAACAGATACGCAGTATTTT.

This sequence joins TRBV18 and TRBJ2-2; 7 nucleotides match TRBD1. This CDR3 is built from 16 residues. With V trimmed by 0 bases and J by 1 base, 2 bases remained unmatched. Germline assignment: CDR1 KGHSH and CDR2 LQKENI. DNA of the CDR3: TGTGCCAGCTCACCACCGACAGGGTGGAACACCGGGGAGCTGTTTTTT. This encodes CASSPPTGWNTGELFF.

The rearrangement uses TRBV5-1 and TRBJ1-2, with 7 bases lining up with TRBD1. J lost 6 bases, V lost 4 bases, and 12 bases had no gene match. The CDR3 loop spans 15 amino acids. The V gene's germline CDR1 is SGHRS and CDR2 YFSETQ. DNA of the CDR3: TGCGCCAGCAGCCCCGGACAGGCCTTCAGTAATGGCTACACCTTC. It codes for CASSPGQAFSNGYTF. Drawing the rest from reference TRBV5-1 and TRBJ1-2, the complete variable domain is KAGVTQTPRYLIKTRGQQVTLSCSPISGHRSVSWYQQTPGQGLQFLFEYFSETQRNKGNFPGRFSGRQFSNSRSEMNVSTLELGDSALYLCASSPGQAFSNGYTFGSGTRLTVV.

This clone was seen a handful of times. The chain couples TRBV21-1 to TRBJ2-7; no check of the table's D call, TRBD1, against the DNA was made. TRBV21-1 is termed a pseudogene. This CDR3 spans 13 amino acids. Written as DNA, the CDR3 is TGTGCCAGCGACTGTAAGGGGCCCTACGAGCAGTACTTC. Translating gives CASDCKGPYEQYF.

V is TRBV23-1 and J is TRBJ2-1; tentatively, D is TRBD2 (6 bases). TRBV23-1 is identified as an open reading frame with a role that is uncertain. V lost 8 bases to trimming and J lost 3 bases, with 20 bases between them. This CDR3 comprises 16 residues. CDR3 region: CASGPPAGINYNEQFF. The CDR3 DNA reads as TGCGCCAGCGGACCCCCGGCGGGGATCAACTACAATGAGCAGTTCTTC.

J is TRBJ2-7 and V is TRBV27; 10 bases align to TRBD2. Per germline, CDR1 MNHEY and CDR2 SMNVEV (reference sequence). V gave up 6 bases and J gave up 8 bases; unmatched junction bases: 10. The CDR3 is 14 amino acids. The CDR3 reads CASSIDRLAGKQYF. As DNA, the CDR3 is TGTGCCAGCAGCATCGATCGACTAGCGGGCAAGCAGTACTTC.

This clone was counted only a few times. V usage is TRBV28 and J usage is TRBJ1-6; D is ambiguous. The V gene's germline CDR1 is MDHEN and CDR2 SYDVKM. With 2 bases removed from V and 10 bases from J, the gap between germline ends came to 6 bases. The CDR3 is 12 amino acids. The CDR3 nucleotides are TGTGCCAGCAGTTTAACCGGGTCACCCCTCCACTTT. It yields the protein CASSLTGSPLHF.

The chain couples TRBV7-9 to TRBJ1-2; D might be TRBD1 (6 bases). Trimming stripped 4 bases from V and 4 bases from J, with 16 bases between. CDR3 size: 15 residues. Per the germline V gene, CDR1 is SEHNR and CDR2 is FQNEAQ (reference sequence). Written as DNA, the CDR3 is TGTGCCAGCAGCTCAGGGGCCGCTGACATCTATGGCTACACCTTC. This gives the protein CASSSGAADIYGYTF.